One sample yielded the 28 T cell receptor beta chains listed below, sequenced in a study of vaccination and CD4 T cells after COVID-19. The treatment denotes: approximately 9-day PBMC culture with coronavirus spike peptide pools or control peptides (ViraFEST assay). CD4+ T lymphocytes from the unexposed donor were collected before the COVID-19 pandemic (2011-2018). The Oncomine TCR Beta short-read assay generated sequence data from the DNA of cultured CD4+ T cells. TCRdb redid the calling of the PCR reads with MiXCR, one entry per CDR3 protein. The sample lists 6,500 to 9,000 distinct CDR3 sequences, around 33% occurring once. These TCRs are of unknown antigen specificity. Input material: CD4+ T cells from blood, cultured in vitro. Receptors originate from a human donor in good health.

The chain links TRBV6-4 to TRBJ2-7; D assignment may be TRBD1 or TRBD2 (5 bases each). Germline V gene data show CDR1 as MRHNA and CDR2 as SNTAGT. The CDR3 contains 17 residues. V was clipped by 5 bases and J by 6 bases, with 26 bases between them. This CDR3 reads CASSSYYDFSGQREQYF. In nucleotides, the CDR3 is TGTGCCAGCAGTTCATACTACGACTTTTCGGGGCAACGCGAGCAGTACTTC.

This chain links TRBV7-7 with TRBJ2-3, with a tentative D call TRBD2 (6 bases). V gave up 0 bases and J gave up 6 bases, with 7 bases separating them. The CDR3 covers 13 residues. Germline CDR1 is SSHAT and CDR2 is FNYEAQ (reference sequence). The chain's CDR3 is CASSLAGGDTQYF. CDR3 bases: TGTGCCAGCAGCTTAGCGGGGGGTGATACGCAGTATTTT.

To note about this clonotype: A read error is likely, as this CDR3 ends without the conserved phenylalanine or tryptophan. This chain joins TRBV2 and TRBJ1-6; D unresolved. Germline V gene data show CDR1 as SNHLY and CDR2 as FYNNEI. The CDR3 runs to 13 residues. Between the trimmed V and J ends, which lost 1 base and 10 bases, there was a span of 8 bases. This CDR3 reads CASSEVFGSPLHL. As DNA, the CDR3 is TGTGCCAGCAGTGAAGTGTTCGGGTCACCCCTCCACCTT.

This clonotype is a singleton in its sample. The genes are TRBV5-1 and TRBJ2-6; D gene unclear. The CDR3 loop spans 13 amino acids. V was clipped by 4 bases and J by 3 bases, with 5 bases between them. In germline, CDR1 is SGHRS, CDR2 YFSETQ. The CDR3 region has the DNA TGCGCCAGCAGCGATGGTGGGGCCAACGTCCTGACTTTC. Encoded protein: CASSDGGANVLTF.

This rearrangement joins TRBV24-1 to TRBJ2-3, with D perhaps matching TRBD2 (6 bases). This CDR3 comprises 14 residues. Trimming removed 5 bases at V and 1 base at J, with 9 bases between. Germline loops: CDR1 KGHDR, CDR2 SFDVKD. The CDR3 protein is CATSATGGTDTQYF. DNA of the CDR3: TGTGCCACCAGTGCCACGGGGGGCACAGATACGCAGTATTTT.

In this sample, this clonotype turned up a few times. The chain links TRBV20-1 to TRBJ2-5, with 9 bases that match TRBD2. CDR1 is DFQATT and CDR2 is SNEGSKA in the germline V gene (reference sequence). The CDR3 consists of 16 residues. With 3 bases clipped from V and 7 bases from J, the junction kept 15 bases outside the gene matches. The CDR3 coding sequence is TGCAGTGCTAGCGTACCCCTAGCGGGGAGTGGAGGGACCCAGTACTTC. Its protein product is CSASVPLAGSGGTQYF.

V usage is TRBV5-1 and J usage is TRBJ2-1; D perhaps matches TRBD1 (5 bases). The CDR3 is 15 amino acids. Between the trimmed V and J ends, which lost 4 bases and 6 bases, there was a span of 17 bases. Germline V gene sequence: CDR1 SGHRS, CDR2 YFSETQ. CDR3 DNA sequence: TGCGCCAGCAGCCCACGGAGTGCTCAGGGCAATGAGCAGTTCTTC. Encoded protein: CASSPRSAQGNEQFF. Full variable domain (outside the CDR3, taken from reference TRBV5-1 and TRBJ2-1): KAGVTQTPRYLIKTRGQQVTLSCSPISGHRSVSWYQQTPGQGLQFLFEYFSETQRNKGNFPGRFSGRQFSNSRSEMNVSTLELGDSALYLCASSPRSAQGNEQFFGPGTRLTVL.

In nucleotides, the CDR3 is TGTGCCAGCAGCTCGACAGGACAACTGGGAGAGCAGTTCTTC. Protein: CASSSTGQLGEQFF. The rearrangement uses TRBV27 and TRBJ2-1; TRBD1 is a possible D gene (6 bases). Germline V CDR1 and CDR2: MNHEY, SMNVEV (reference sequence). Between the trimmed V and J ends, which lost 6 bases and 10 bases, there was a span of 19 bases. The CDR3 spans 14 residues.

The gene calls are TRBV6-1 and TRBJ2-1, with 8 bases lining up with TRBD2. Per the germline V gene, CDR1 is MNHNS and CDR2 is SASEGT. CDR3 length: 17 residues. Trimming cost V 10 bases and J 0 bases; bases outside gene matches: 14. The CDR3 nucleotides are TGTGCCATCAACGGGGGGGCTACCTTTAGCTCCTACAATGAGCAGTTCTTC. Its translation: CAINGGATFSSYNEQFF.

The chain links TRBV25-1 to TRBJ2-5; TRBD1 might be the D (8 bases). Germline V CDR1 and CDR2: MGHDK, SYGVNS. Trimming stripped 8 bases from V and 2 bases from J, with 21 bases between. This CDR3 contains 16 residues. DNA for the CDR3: TGTGCCAGCTCGACAGGGGCGGGGGCATTGCAAGAGACCCAGTACTTC. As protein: CASSTGAGALQETQYF.

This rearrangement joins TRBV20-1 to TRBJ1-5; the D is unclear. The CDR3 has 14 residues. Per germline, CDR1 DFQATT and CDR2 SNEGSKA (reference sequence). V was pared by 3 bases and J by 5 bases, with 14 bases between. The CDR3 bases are TGCAGTGCTAGCCCAGGATACCGGCATCAGCCCCAGCATTTT. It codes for CSASPGYRHQPQHF.

CDR3 nucleotides: TGTGCCAGCAGTTTTGGGGCTTCCTACAATGAGCAGTTCTTC. Protein: CASSFGASYNEQFF. The chain recombines TRBV27 with TRBJ2-1; the D gene is possibly TRBD1 (5 bases). The CDR3 covers 14 residues. Germline CDR1 reads MNHEY; CDR2 reads SMNVEV (reference sequence). Deletions cut 3 bases from V and 1 base from J, with 7 bases between.

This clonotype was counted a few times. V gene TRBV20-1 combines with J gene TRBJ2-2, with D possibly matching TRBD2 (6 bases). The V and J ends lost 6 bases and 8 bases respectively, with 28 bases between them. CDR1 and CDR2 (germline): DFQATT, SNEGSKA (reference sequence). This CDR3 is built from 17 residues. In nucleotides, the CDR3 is TGCAGTGCCCTACTTGGGGGAGTAGGACTAACTAGGGGGGAGCTGTTTTTT. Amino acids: CSALLGGVGLTRGELFF.

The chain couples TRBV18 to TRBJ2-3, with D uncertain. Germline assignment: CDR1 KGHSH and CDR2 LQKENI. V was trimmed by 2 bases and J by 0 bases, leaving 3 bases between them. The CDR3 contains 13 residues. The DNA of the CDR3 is TGTGCCAGCTCACCAGGGAGCACAGATACGCAGTATTTT. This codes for CASSPGSTDTQYF.

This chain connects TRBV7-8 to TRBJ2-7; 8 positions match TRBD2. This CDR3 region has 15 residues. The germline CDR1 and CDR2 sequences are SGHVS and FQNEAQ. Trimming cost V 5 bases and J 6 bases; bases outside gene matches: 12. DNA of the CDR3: TGTGCCAGCAGCCCCGGGGGGGGGACTGCGGGCGAGCAGTACTTC. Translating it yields CASSPGGGTAGEQYF.

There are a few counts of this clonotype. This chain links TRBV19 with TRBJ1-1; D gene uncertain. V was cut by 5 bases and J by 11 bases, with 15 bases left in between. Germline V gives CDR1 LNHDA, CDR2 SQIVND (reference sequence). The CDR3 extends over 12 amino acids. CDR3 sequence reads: CASSFLQESAFF. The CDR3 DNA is TGTGCCAGTAGTTTCCTGCAAGAGTCTGCTTTCTTT.

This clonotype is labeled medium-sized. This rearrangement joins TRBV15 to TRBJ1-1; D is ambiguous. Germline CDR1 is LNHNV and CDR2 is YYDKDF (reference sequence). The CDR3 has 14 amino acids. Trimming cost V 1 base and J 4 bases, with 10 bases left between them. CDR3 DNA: TGTGCCACCAGCAGAGCCTCAGTCCGCACTGAAGCTTTCTTT. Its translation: CATSRASVRTEAFF.

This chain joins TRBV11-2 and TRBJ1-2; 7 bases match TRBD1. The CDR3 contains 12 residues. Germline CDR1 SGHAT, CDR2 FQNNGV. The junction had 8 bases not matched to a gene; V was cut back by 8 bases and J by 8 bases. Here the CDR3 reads CASLQAGGGYTF. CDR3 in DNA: TGTGCCAGCCTCCAGGCAGGGGGAGGCTACACCTTC. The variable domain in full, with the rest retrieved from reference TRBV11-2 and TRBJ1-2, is EAGVAQSPRYKIIEKRQSVAFWCNPISGHATLYWYQQILGQGPKLLIQFQNNGVVDDSQLPKDRFSAERLKGVDSTLKIQPAKLEDSAVYLCASLQAGGGYTFGSGTRLTVV.

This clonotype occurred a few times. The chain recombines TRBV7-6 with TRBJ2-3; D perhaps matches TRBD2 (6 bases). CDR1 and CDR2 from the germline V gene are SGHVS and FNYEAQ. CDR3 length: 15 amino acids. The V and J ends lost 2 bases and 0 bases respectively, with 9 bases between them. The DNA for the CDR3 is TGTGCCAGCAGCTTAAGCGGAGGGAGCACAGATACGCAGTATTTT. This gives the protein CASSLSGGSTDTQYF.

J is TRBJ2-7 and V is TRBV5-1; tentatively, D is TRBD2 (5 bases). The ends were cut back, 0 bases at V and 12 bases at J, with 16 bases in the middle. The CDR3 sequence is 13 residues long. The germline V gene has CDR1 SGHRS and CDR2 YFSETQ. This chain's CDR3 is CASSLAAGGKMYF. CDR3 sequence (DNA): TGCGCCAGCAGCTTGGCCGCGGGCGGAAAAATGTACTTC.

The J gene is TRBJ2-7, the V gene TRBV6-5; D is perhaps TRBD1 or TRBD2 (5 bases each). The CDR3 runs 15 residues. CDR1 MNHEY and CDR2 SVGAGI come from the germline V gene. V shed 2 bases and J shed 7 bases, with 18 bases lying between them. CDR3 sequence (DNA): TGTGCCAGCAGTTACGGGTACAGGACCTCGGGGGAGCAGTACTTC. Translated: CASSYGYRTSGEQYF.

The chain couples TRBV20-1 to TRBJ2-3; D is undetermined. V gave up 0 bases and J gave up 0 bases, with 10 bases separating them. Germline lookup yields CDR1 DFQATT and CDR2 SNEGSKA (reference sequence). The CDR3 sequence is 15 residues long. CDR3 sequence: CSARDLVRSTDTQYF. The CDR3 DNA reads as TGCAGTGCTAGAGACCTTGTGAGGAGCACAGATACGCAGTATTTT.

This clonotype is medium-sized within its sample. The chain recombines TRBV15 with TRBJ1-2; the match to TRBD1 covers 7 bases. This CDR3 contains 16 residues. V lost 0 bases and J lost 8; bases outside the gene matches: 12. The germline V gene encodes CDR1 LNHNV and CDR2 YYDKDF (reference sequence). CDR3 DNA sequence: TGTGCCACCAGCAGAGATTCCCTTGACAGGGTCGGCGGCTACACCTTC. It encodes CATSRDSLDRVGGYTF. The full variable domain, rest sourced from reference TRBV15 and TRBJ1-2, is DAMVIQNPRYQVTQFGKPVTLSCSQTLNHNVMYWYQQKSSQAPKLLFHYYDKDFNNEADTPDNFQSRRPNTSFCFLDIRSPGLGDTAMYLCATSRDSLDRVGGYTFGSGTRLTVV.

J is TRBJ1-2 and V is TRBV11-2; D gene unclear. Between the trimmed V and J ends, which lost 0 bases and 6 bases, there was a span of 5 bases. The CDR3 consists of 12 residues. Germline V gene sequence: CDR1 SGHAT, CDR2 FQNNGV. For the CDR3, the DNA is TGTGCCAGCAGCTTAGATGGGAATGGCTACACCTTC. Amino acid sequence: CASSLDGNGYTF.

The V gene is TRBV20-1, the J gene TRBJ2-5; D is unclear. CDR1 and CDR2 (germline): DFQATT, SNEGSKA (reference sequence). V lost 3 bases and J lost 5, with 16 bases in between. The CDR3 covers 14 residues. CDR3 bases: TGCAGTGCTAGCCCCCTACTTCAAGTGGAGACCCAGTACTTC. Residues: CSASPLLQVETQYF.

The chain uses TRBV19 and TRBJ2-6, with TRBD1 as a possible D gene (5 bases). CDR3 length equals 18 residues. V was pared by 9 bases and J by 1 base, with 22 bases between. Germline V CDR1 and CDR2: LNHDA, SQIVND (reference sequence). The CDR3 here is CASNRLKGQLSGANVLTF. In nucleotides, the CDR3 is TGTGCCAGCAACCGATTAAAGGGGCAGCTATCTGGGGCCAACGTCCTGACTTTC. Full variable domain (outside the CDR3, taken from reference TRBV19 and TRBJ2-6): DGGITQSPKYLFRKEGQNVTLSCEQNLNHDAMYWYRQDPGQGLRLIYYSQIVNDFQKGDIAEGYSVSREKKESFPLTVTSAQKNPTAFYLCASNRLKGQLSGANVLTFGAGSRLTVL.

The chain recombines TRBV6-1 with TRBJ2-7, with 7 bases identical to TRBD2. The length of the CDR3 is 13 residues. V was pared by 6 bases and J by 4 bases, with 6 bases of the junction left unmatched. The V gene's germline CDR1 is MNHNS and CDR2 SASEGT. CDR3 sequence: CASSLGLPYEQYF. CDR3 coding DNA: TGTGCCAGCAGCCTGGGACTACCTTACGAGCAGTACTTC.

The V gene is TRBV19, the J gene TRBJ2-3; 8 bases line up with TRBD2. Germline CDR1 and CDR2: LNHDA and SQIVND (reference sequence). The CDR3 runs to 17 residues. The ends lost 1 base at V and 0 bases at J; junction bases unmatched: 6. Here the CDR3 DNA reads TGTGCCAGTAGTATAGCTTTCGGCGGGGGGAGCACAGATACGCAGTATTTT. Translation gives CASSIAFGGGSTDTQYF.